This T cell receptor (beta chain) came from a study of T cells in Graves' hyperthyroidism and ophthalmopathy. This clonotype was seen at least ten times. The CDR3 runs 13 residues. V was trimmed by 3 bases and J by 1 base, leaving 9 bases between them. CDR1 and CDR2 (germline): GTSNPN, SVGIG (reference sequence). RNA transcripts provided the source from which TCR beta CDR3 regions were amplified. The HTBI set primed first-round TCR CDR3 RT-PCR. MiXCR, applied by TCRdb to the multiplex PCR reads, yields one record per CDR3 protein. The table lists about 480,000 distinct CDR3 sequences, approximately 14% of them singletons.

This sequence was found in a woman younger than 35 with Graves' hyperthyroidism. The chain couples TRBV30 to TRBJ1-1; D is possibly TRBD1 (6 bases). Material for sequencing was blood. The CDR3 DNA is TGTGCCTGGAGGGGACACCCGAACACTGAAGCTTTCTTT. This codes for CAWRGHPNTEAFF.